Reported below is one T cell receptor (beta chain). What it recognizes is unknown. V lost 3 bases, J lost 2 bases, and 15 bases lay in between. The CDR3 extends over 15 amino acids. Germline loops: CDR1 SGDLS, CDR2 YYNGEE. The data belong to a study of beta chain features in type 1 diabetes. For the study at large: No age, gender or cell yield differences were seen between patients and healthy donors. Summed over all samples, the examined sorted cells came to 107,917,701. Study-level points and caveats: It was among patients, rather than healthy donors, that naive, central memory and Treg TCRB repertoires appeared more similar.

The investigators reverse transcribed all of the isolated RNA, so they sequenced expressed TCRB transcripts. Profiled with immunoSEQ multiplex PCR; TCRdb holds only in-frame clones, not every one. The table includes about 620,000 clones, 15% to 18% detected once. This clonotype was obtained from a man between 18 and 35 years old in good health. The sequenced material came from naive CD4+ T cells from blood. This chain uses TRBV9 with TRBJ2-7; no clear D. The CDR3 region is CASSARMGFPYEQYF. The CDR3 DNA reads as TGTGCCAGCAGCGCCCGGATGGGATTTCCCTACGAGCAGTACTTC.